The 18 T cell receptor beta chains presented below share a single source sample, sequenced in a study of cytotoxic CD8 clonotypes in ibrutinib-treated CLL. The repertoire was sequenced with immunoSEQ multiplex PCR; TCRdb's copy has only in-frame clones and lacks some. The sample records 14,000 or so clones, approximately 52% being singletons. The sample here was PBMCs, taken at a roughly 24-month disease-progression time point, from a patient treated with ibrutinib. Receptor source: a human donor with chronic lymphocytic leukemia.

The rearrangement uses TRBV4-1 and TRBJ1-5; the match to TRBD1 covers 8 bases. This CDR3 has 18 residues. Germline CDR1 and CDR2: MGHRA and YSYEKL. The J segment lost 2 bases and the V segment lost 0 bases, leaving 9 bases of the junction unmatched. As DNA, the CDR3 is TGCGCCAGCAGCCAAGAGTTCAGGGGGCGAAGTGGCAATCAGCCCCAGCATTTT. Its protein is CASSQEFRGRSGNQPQHF.

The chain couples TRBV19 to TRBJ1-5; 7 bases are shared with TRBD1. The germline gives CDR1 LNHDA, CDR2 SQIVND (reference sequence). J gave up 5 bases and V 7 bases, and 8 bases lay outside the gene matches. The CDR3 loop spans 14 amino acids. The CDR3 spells CASTNRGGDQPQHF. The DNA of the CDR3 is TGTGCCAGTACGAACAGGGGAGGAGATCAGCCCCAGCATTTT.

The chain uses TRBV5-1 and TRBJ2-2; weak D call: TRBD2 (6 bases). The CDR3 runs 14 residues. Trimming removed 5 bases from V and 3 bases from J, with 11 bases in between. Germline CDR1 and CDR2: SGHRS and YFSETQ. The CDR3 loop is CASRGPGDTGELFF. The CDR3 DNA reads TGCGCCAGCAGAGGGCCGGGGGACACCGGGGAGCTGTTTTTT.

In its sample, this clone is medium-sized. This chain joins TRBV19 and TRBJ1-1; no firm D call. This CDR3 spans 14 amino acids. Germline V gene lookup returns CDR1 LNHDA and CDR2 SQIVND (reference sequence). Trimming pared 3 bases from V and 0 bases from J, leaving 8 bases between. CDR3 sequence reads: CASSIAQMNTEAFF. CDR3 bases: TGTGCCAGTAGTATTGCACAGATGAACACTGAAGCTTTCTTT.

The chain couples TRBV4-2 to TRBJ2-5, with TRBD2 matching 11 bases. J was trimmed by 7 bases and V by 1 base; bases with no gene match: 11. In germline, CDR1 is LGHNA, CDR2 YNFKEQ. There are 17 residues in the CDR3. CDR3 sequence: CASSQGGASGGLWTQYF. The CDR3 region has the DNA TGTGCCAGCAGCCAAGGTGGGGCTAGCGGGGGGTTGTGGACCCAGTACTTC.

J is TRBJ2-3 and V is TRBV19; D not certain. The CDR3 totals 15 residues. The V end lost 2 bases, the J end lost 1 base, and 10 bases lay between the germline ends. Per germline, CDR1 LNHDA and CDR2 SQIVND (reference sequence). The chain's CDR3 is CASSIPGKGTDTQYF. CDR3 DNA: TGTGCCAGTAGTATACCTGGCAAGGGCACAGATACGCAGTATTTT.

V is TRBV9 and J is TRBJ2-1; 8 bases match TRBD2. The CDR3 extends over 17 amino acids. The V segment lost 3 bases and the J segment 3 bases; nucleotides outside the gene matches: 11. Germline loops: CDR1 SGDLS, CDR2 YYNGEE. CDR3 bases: TGTGCCAGCAGCGCATTAGCGGGGAGATATGACTACAATGAGCAGTTCTTC. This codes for CASSALAGRYDYNEQFF.

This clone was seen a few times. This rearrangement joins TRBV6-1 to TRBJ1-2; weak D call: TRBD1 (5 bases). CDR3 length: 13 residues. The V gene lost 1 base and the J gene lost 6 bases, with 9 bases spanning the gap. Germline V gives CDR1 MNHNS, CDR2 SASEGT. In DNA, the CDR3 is TGTGCCAGCAGTGAAGTATTAGGGGATGGCTACACCTTC. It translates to CASSEVLGDGYTF.

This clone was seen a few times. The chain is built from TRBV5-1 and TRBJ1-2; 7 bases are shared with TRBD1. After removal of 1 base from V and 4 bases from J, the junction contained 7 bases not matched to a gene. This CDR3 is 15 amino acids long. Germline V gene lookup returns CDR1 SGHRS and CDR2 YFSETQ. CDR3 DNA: TGCGCCAGCAGCTTGCAGGGACAGATCAGCTATGGCTACACCTTC. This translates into CASSLQGQISYGYTF.

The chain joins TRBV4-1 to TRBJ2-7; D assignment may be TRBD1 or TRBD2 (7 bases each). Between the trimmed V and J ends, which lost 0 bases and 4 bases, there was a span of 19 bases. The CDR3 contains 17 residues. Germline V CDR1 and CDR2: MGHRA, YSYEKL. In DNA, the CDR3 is TGCGCCAGCAGCCAAGATGTTCGGGGGGCAGGGGGTTACGAGCAGTACTTC. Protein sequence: CASSQDVRGAGGYEQYF.

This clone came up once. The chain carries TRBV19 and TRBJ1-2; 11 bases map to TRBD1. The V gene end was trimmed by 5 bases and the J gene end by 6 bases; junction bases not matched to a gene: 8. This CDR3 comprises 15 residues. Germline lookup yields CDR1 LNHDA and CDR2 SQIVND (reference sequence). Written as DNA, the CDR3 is TGTGCCAGTAGTCTGCCGGACAGGGGGCTACATGGCTACACCTTC. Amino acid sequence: CASSLPDRGLHGYTF.

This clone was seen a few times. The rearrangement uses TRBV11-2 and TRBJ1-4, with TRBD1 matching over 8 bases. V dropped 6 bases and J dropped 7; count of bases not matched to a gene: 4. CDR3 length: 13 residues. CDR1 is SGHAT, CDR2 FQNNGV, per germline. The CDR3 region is CASSRQGSEKLFF. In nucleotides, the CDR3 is TGTGCCAGCAGTCGACAGGGGAGTGAAAAACTGTTTTTT.

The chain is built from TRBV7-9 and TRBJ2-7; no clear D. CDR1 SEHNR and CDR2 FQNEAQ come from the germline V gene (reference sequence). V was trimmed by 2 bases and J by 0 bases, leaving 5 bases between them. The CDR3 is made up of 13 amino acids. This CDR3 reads CASSLSSSYEQYF. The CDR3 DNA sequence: TGTGCCAGCAGCTTATCATCCTCCTACGAGCAGTACTTC.

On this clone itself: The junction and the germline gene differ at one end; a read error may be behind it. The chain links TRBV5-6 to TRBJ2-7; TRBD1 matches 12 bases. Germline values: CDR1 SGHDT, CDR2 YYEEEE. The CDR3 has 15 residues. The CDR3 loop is CASSFGTGGTYGQYF. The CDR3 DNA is TGTGCCAGCAGCTTCGGGACAGGGGGCACCTACGGGCAGTACTTC.

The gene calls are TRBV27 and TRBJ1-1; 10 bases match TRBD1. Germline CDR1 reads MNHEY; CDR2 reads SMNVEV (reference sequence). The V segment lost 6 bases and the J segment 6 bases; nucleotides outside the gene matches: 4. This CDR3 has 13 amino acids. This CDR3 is CASRETGGPEAFF. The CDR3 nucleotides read TGTGCCAGCAGAGAGACAGGGGGCCCTGAAGCTTTCTTT.

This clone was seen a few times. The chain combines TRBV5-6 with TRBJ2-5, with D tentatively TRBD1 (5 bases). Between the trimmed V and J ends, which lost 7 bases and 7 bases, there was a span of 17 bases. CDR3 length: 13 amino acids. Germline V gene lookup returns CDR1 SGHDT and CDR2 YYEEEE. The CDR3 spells CASGHQGNPTQYF. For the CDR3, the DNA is TGTGCCAGCGGACACCAGGGAAATCCGACCCAGTACTTC. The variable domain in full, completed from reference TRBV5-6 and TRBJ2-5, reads DAGVTQSPTHLIKTRGQQVTLRCSPKSGHDTVSWYQQALGQGPQFIFQYYEEEERQRGNFPDRFSGHQFPNYSSELNVNALLLGDSALYLCASGHQGNPTQYFGPGTRLLVL.

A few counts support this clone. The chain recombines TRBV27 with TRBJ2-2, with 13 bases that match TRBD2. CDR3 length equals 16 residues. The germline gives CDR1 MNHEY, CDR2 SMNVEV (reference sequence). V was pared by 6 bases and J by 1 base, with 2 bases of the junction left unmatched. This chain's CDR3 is CASSGTSGVNTGELFF. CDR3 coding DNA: TGTGCCAGCAGCGGGACTAGCGGGGTGAACACCGGGGAGCTGTTTTTT.

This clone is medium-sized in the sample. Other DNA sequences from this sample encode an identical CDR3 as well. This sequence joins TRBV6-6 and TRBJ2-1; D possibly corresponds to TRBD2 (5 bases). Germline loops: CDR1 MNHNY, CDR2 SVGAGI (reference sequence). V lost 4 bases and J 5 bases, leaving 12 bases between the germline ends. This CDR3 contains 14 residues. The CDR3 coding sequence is TGTGCCAGCAGTTCCCGGGGATCCGACAATGAGCAGTTCTTC. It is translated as CASSSRGSDNEQFF.